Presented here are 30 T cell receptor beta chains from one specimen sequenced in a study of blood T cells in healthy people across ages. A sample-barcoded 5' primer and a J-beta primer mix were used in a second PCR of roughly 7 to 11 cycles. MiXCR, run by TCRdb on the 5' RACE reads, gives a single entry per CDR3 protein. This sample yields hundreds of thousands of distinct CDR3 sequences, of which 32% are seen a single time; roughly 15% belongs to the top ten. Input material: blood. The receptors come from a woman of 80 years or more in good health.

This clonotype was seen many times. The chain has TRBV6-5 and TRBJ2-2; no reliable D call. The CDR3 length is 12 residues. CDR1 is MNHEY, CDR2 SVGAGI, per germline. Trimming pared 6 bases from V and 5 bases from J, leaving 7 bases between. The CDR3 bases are TGTGCCAGCAGCTATAGTACCGGGGAGCTGTTTTTT. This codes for CASSYSTGELFF.

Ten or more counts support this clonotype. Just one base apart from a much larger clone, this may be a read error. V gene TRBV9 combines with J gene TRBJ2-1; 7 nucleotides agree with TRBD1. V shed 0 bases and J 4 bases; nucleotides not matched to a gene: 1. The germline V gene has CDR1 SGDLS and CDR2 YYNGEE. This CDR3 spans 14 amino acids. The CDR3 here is CASSVGQGYNEQFF. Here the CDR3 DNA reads TGTGCCAGCAGCGTAGGACAGGGTTACAATGAGCAGTTCTTC.

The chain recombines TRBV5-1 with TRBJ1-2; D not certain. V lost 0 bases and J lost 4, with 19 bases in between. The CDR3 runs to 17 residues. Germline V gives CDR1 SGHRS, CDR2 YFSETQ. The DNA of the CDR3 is TGCGCCAGCAGCTTGGGACCTAGGTTAGAGGGTGGCTATGGCTACACCTTC. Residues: CASSLGPRLEGGYGYTF.

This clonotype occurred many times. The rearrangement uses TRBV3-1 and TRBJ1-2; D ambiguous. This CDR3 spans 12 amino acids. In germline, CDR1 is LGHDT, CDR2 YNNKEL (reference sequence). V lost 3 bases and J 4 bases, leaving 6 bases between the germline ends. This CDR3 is CASSQQPYGYTF. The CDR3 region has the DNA TGTGCCAGCAGCCAGCAGCCCTATGGCTACACCTTC.

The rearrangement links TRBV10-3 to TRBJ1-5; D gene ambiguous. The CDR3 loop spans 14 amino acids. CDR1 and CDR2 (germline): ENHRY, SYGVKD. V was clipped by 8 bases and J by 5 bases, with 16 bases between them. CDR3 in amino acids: CAIRPGSLDQPQHF. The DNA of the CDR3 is TGTGCCATCCGGCCGGGGTCACTCGATCAGCCCCAGCATTTT.

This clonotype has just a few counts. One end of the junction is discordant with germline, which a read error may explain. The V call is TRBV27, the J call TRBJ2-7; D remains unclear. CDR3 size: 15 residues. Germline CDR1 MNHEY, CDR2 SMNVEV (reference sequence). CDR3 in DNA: TGTGCCAGCAGTCGTTCAGGAGTCGGCTCCTACGGGCAGTACTTC. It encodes CASSRSGVGSYGQYF.

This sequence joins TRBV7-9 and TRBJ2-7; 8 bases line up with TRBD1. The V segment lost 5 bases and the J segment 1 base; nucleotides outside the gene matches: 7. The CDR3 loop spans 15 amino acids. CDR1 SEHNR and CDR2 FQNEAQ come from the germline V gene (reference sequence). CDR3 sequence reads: CASSPGQGLSYEQYF. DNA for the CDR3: TGTGCCAGCAGCCCCGGACAGGGCCTGTCCTACGAGCAGTACTTC.

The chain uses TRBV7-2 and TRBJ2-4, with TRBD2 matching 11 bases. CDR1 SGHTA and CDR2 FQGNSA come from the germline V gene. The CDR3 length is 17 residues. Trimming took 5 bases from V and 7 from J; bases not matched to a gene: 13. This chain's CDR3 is CASSPTSGGPQGNIQYF. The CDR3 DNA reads TGTGCCAGCAGCCCTACTAGCGGGGGACCCCAAGGGAACATTCAGTACTTC.

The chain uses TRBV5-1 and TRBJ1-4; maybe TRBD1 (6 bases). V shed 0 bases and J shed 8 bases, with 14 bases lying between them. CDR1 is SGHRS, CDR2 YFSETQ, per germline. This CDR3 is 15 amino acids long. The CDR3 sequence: CASSLVTGNREKLFF. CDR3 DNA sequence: TGCGCCAGCAGCTTGGTCACAGGGAATCGAGAAAAACTGTTTTTT.

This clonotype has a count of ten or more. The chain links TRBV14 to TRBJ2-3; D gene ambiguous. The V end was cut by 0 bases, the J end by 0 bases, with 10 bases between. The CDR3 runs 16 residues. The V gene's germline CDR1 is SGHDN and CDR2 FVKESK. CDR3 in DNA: TGTGCCAGCAGCCAAGAGCCAGGTCTAAGCACAGATACGCAGTATTTT. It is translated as CASSQEPGLSTDTQYF.

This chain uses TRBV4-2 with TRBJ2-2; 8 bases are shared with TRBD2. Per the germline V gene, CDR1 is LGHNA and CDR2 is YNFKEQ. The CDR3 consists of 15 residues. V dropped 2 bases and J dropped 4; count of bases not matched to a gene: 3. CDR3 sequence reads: CASSQSGGVTGELFF. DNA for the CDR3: TGTGCCAGCAGCCAAAGCGGGGGAGTCACCGGGGAGCTGTTTTTT.

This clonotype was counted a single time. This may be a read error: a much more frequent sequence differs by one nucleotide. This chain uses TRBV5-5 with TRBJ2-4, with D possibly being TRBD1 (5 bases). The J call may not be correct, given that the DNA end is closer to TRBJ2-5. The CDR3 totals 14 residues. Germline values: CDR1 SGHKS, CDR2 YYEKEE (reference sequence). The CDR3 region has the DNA TGTGTCAGCAGCCCGGACGGCAGGGCGGAGACCCAGTACTTC. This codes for CVSSPDGRAETQYF.

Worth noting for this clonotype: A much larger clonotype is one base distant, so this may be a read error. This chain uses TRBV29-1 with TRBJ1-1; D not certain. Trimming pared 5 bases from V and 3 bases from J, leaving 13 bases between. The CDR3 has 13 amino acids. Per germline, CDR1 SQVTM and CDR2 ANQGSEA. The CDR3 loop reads CSVSKLMDTEAFF. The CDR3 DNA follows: TGCAGCGTTTCAAAACTTATGGACACTGAAGCTTTCTTT.

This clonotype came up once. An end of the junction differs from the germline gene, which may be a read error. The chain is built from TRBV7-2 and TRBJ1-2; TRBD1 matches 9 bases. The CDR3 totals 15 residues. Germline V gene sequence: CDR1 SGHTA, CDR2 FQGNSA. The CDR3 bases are TGTGCCAGCAGCCCCAGGACAGGGGTTGGCTATGGCCACACCTTC. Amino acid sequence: CASSPRTGVGYGHTF.

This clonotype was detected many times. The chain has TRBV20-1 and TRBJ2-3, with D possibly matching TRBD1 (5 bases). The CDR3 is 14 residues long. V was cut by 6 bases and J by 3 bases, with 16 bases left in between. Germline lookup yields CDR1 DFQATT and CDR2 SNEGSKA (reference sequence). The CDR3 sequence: CSAQGWAGTDTQYF. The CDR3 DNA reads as TGCAGTGCCCAGGGTTGGGCAGGGACAGATACGCAGTATTTT.

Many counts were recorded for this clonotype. Written as DNA, the CDR3 is TGTGCCAGCAAGATAGCGGGGGGGCGTGATGAGCAGTTCTTC. Translated: CASKIAGGRDEQFF. The chain uses TRBV6-5 and TRBJ2-1; TRBD2 agrees at 11 bases. Germline assignment: CDR1 MNHEY and CDR2 SVGAGI. The CDR3 totals 14 residues. The V segment lost 7 bases and the J segment 8 bases; nucleotides outside the gene matches: 7.

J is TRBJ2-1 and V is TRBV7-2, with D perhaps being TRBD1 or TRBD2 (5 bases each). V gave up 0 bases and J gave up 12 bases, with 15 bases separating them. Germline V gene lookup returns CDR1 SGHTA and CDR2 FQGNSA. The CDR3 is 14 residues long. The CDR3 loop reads CASSLAGTGGRQFF. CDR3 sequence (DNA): TGTGCCAGCAGCTTAGCGGGAACAGGTGGGAGGCAGTTCTTC.

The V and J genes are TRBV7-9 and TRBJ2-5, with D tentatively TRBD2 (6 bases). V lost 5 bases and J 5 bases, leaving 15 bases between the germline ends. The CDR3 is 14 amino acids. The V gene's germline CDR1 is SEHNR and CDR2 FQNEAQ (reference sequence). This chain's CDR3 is CASSPVGGSETQYF. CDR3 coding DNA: TGTGCCAGCAGCCCGGTGGGGGGTTCGGAGACCCAGTACTTC.

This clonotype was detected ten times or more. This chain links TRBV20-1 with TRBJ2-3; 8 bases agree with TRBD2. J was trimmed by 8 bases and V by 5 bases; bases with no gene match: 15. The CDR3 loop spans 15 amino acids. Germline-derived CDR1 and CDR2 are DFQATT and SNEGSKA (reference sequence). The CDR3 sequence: CSAQPQRGREGTQYF. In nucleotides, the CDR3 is TGCAGTGCTCAGCCCCAGCGGGGGAGAGAGGGTACGCAGTATTTT.

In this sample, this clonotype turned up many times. This CDR3 reads CASSPMGAETQYF. The CDR3 nucleotides are TGTGCCAGCAGCCCAATGGGGGCCGAGACCCAGTACTTC. This chain uses TRBV11-2 with TRBJ2-5, with D possibly being TRBD1 (6 bases). Germline CDR1 is SGHAT and CDR2 is FQNNGV. The CDR3 has 13 residues. The V gene lost 5 bases and the J gene lost 5 bases, with 12 bases spanning the gap.

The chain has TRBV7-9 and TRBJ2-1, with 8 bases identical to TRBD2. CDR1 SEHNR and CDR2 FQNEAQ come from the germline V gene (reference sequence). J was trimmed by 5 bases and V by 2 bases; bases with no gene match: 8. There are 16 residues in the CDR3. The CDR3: CASSLTFSGTNNEQFF. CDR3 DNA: TGTGCCAGCAGCTTAACCTTTAGCGGGACAAACAATGAGCAGTTCTTC.

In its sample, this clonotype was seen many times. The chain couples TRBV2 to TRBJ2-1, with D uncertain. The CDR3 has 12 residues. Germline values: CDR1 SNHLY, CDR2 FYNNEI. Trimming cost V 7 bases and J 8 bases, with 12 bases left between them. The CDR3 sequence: CASNLGWDEQFF. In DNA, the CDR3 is TGTGCCAGCAATCTGGGCTGGGATGAGCAGTTCTTC.

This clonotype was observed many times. The CDR3 protein is CASQGGFGKNIQYF. Written as DNA, the CDR3 is TGCGCCAGCCAGGGGGGTTTTGGCAAAAACATTCAGTACTTC. The chain links TRBV5-1 to TRBJ2-4; D is possibly TRBD1 (7 bases). Trimming shortened V by 7 bases and J by 3 bases, and 14 bases separated the two germline ends. The CDR3 is made up of 14 amino acids. The germline V gene has CDR1 SGHRS and CDR2 YFSETQ.

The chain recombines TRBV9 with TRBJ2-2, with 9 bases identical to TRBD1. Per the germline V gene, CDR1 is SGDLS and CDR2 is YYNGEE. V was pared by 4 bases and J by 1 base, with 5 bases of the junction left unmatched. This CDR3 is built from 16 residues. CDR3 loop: CASSSGQGRNTGELFF. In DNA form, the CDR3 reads TGTGCCAGCAGCAGCGGACAGGGGAGGAACACCGGGGAGCTGTTTTTT.

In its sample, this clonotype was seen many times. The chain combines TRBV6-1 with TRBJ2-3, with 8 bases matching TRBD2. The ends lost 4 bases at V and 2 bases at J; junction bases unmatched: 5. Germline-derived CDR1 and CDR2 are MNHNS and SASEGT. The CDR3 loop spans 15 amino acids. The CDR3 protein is CASSVSGAATDTQYF. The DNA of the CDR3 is TGTGCCAGCAGTGTTAGCGGGGCAGCCACAGATACGCAGTATTTT.

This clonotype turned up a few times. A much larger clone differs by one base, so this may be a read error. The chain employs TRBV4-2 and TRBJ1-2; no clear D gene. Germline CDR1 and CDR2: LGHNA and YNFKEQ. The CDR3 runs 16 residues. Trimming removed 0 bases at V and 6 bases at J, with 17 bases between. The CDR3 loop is CASSQDRVADADGYTF. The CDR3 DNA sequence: TGTGCCAGCAGCCAAGATCGAGTGGCTGACGCCGATGGCTACACCTTC.

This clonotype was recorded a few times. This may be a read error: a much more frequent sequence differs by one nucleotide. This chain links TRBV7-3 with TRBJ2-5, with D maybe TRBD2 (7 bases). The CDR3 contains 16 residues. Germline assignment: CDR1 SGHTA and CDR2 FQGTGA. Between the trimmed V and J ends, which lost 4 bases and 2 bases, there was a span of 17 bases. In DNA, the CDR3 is TGTGCCAGCAGCTCCCAACAGGAGGGGGGGCAAGAGACCCAGTACTTC. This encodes CASSSQQEGGQETQYF.

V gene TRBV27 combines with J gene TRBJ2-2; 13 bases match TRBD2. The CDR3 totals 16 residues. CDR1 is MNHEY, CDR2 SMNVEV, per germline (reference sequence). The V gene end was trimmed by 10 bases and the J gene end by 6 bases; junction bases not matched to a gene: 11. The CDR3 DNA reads TGTGCCACCAAAATCCGCACTAGCGGGGGGGCCGGGGAGCTGTTTTTT. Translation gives CATKIRTSGGAGELFF.

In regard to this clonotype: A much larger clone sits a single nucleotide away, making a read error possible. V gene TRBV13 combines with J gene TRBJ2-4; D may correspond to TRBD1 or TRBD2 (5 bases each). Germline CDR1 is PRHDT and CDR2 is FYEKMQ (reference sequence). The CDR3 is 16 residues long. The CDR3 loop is CAGSSDEGKAKNIQYF. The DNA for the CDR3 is TGTGCCGGCAGCTCAGACGAGGGGAAGGCCAAAAACATTCAGTACTTC.

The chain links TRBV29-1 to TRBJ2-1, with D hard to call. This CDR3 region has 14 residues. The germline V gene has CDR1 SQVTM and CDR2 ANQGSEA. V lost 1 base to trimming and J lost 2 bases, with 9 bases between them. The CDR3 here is CSVEGHRAYNEQFF. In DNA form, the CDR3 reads TGCAGCGTTGAAGGGCACCGGGCCTACAATGAGCAGTTCTTC.